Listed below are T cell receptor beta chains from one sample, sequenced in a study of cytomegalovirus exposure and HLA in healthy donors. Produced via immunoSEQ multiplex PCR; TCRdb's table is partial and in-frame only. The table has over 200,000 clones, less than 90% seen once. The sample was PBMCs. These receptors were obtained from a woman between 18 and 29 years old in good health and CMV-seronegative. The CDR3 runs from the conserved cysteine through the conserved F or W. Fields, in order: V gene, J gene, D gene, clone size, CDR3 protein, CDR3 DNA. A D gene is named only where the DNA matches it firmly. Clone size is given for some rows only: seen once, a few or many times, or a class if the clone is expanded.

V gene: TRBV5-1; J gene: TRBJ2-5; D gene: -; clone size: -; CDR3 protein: CASSLELRETQYF; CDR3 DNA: TGCGCCAGCAGCTTGGAGCTTCGGGAGACCCAGTACTTC
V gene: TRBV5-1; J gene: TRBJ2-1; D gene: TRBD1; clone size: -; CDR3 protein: CASSGQGPNEQFF; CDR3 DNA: TGCGCCAGCAGTGGACAGGGGCCCAATGAGCAGTTCTTC
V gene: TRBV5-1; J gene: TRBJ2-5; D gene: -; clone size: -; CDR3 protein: CASSLWGGFQETQYF; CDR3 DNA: TGCGCCAGCAGCTTGTGGGGCGGATTCCAAGAGACCCAGTACTTC
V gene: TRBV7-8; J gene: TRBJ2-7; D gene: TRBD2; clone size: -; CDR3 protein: CASSLVAGVSYEQYF; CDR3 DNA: TGTGCCAGCAGCTTGGTAGCGGGAGTTTCCTACGAGCAGTACTTC
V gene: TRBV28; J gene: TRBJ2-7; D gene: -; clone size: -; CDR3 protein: CASSYARSYEQYF; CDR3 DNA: TGTGCCAGCAGTTACGCCCGTTCCTACGAGCAGTACTTC
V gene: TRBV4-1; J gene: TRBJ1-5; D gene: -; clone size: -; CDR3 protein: CASSQDSSYSDSNQPQHF; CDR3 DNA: TGCGCCAGCAGCCAAGACTCTTCCTACAGTGACAGCAATCAGCCCCAGCATTTT
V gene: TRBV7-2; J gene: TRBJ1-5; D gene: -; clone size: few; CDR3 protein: CASSLARGQPQHF; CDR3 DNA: TGTGCCAGCAGCTTAGCAAGGGGACAGCCCCAGCATTTT
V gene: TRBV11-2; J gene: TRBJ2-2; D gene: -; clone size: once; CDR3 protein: CASSAHGELFF; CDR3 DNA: TGTGCCAGCAGCGCTCACGGGGAGCTGTTTTTT
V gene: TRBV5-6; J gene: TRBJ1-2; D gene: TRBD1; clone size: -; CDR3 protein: CASSLGQGALDGYTF; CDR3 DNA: TGTGCCAGCAGCTTGGGACAGGGGGCTCTCGATGGCTACACCTTC
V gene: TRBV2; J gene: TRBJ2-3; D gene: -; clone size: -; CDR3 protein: CASSEASDGKGTDTQYF; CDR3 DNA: TGTGCCAGCAGTGAAGCCTCGGACGGGAAAGGCACAGATACGCAGTATTTT
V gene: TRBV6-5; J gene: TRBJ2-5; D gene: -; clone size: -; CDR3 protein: CASSYGEETQYF; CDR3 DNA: TGTGCCAGCAGTTATGGGGAAGAGACCCAGTACTTC
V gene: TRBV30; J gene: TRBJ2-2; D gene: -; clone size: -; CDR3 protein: CAWRGKRELFF; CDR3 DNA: TGTGCCTGGCGAGGGAAAAGGGAGCTGTTTTTT
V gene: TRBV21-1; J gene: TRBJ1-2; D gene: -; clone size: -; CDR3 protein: CASRGFGPYYGYTF; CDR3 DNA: TGTGCCAGCAGAGGTTTCGGGCCTTACTATGGCTACACCTTC
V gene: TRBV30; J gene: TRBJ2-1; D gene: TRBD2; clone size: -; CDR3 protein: CAWSAQGTSEQFF; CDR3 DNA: TGTGCCTGGAGTGCTCAAGGGACTAGCGAGCAGTTCTTC
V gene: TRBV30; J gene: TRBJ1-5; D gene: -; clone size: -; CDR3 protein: CAWSKTQTDVWGSNQPQHF; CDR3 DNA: TGTGCCTGGAGCAAAACCCAAACCGACGTGTGGGGGAGCAATCAGCCCCAGCATTTT
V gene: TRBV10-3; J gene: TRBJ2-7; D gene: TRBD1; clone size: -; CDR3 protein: CAARSGTGTTYEQYF; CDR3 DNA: TGTGCCGCCCGCTCCGGGACAGGGACAACCTACGAGCAGTACTTC
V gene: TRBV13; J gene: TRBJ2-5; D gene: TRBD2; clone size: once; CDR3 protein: CASSGGTSQETQYF; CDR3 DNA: TGTGCCAGCAGCGGAGGGACTAGTCAAGAGACCCAGTACTTC
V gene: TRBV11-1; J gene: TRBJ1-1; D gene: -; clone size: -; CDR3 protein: CASSPRDGGGSTEAFF; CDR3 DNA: TGTGCCAGCAGCCCCCGGGACGGGGGTGGAAGCACTGAAGCTTTCTTT
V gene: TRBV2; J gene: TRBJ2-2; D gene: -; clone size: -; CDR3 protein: CASSEEIGGGELFF; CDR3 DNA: TGTGCCAGCAGTGAAGAGATCGGGGGCGGGGAGCTGTTTTTT
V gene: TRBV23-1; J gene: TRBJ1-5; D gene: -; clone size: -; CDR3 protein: CASSQGPSVFHNQPQHF; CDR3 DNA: TGCGCCAGCAGTCAAGGACCCTCCGTCTTCCACAATCAGCCCCAGCATTTT
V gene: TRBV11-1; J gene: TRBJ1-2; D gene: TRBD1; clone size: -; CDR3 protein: CASSLAGGDGYTF; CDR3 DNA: TGTGCCAGCAGCTTAGCAGGGGGCGATGGCTACACCTTC
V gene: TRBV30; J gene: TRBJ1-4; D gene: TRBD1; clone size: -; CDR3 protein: CALGGTGARGSRKLFF; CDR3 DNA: TGTGCCTTGGGCGGGACAGGGGCGCGAGGGTCCAGGAAACTGTTTTTT
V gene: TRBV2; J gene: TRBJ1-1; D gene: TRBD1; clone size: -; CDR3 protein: CASIGDREYTEAFF; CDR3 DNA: TGTGCCAGCATTGGAGACAGGGAGTACACTGAAGCTTTCTTT